Each of the 21 T cell receptor beta chains below was sequenced from the same sample in a study of control samples from healthy donors and cancer patients. Only in-frame clones appear in the TCRdb table, and some are missing; sequencing was by immunoSEQ multiplex PCR. The table for this sample gives some 190,000 clones. Sequencing input: blood. The receptor source for this set is a woman in her 30s in good health.

J is TRBJ1-1 and V is TRBV5-1; 8 bases fit TRBD1. The CDR3 has 14 amino acids. With V trimmed by 0 bases and J by 4 bases, 2 bases remained unmatched. Germline V gives CDR1 SGHRS, CDR2 YFSETQ. In DNA, the CDR3 is TGCGCCAGCAGCTTGGACAGGGGGGGCACTGAAGCTTTCTTT. Amino acid sequence: CASSLDRGGTEAFF.

This chain links TRBV7-9 with TRBJ1-6; the D gene is possibly TRBD1 (5 bases). CDR3 length: 12 amino acids. Germline V CDR1 and CDR2: SEHNR, FQNEAQ (reference sequence). V lost 9 bases, J lost 12 bases, and 15 bases lay in between. The CDR3 DNA reads TGTGCCAGTCAAGCGGGGGGTAAACCCCTCCACTTT. This encodes CASQAGGKPLHF.

The chain recombines TRBV27 with TRBJ2-2; weak D call: TRBD1 (5 bases). With 1 base removed from V and 3 bases from J, the gap between germline ends came to 9 bases. CDR1 and CDR2 (germline): MNHEY, SMNVEV (reference sequence). The CDR3 totals 15 residues. The DNA of the CDR3 is TGTGCCAGCAGTTTATTCAGGGATGACACCGGGGAGCTGTTTTTT. This gives the protein CASSLFRDDTGELFF.

The chain combines TRBV20-1 with TRBJ1-1; D call uncertain. Per germline, CDR1 DFQATT and CDR2 SNEGSKA (reference sequence). Trimming took off 3 bases at V and 0 bases at J, with 11 bases between the two ends. CDR3 length equals 14 residues. CDR3 amino acids: CSASGVGMNTEAFF. DNA for the CDR3: TGCAGTGCTAGTGGGGTAGGCATGAACACTGAAGCTTTCTTT.

The chain links TRBV5-5 to TRBJ2-7, with D maybe TRBD1 (6 bases). CDR3 length: 17 residues. Germline loops: CDR1 SGHKS, CDR2 YYEKEE (reference sequence). Trimming pared 0 bases from V and 2 bases from J, leaving 18 bases between. The CDR3 sequence is CASSLGVATGSPYEQYF. DNA of the CDR3: TGTGCCAGCAGCTTGGGAGTGGCTACAGGGTCCCCCTACGAGCAGTACTTC. The whole variable domain, filled in from reference TRBV5-5 and TRBJ2-7, reads DAGVTQSPTHLIKTRGQQVTLRCSPISGHKSVSWYQQVLGQGPQFIFQYYEKEERGRGNFPDRFSARQFPNYSSELNVNALLLGDSALYLCASSLGVATGSPYEQYFGPGTRLTVT.

The chain links TRBV19 to TRBJ1-1; D possibly corresponds to TRBD1 (5 bases). The CDR3 totals 16 residues. Between the trimmed V and J ends, which lost 3 bases and 4 bases, there was a span of 18 bases. Germline V gene lookup returns CDR1 LNHDA and CDR2 SQIVND (reference sequence). CDR3 in amino acids: CASSMGTVLYGTEAFF. DNA of the CDR3: TGTGCCAGTAGTATGGGGACGGTCTTATACGGCACTGAAGCTTTCTTT.

This chain connects TRBV21-1 to TRBJ1-1. TRBV21-1 is described as a pseudogene. The CDR3 is 18 amino acids. CDR3 nucleotide sequence: TGTGCCAGCAGCCCCAAAAGGGGAGTACAAGAATGGAACACTGAAGCTTTCTTT. Its translation is CASSPKRGVQEWNTEAFF.

The V gene is TRBV27, the J gene TRBJ1-4; tentative D call: TRBD1 (5 bases). The CDR3 is made up of 14 amino acids. Deletions cut 8 bases from V and 5 bases from J, with 15 bases between. Looked up from germline, CDR1 is MNHEY and CDR2 is SMNVEV (reference sequence). For the CDR3, the DNA is TGTGCCAGCCCTCAGGGCAGACACAATGAAAAACTGTTTTTT. It translates to CASPQGRHNEKLFF.

V usage is TRBV19 and J usage is TRBJ1-5; D is unresolved. V was clipped by 5 bases and J by 7 bases, with 12 bases between them. The CDR3 runs 13 residues. Germline CDR1 is LNHDA and CDR2 is SQIVND (reference sequence). The CDR3 loop is CASSGEGEQPQHF. The CDR3 DNA reads TGTGCCAGTAGTGGGGAGGGAGAGCAGCCCCAGCATTTT.

This rearrangement joins TRBV5-1 to TRBJ1-1, with a weak D call TRBD1 (5 bases). V gave up 2 bases and J gave up 1 base, with 9 bases separating them. The germline V gene encodes CDR1 SGHRS and CDR2 YFSETQ. The CDR3 length is 14 residues. The CDR3 reads CASSFGGPNTEAFF. The CDR3 coding sequence is TGCGCCAGCAGCTTTGGGGGTCCGAACACTGAAGCTTTCTTT.

This chain joins TRBV6-6 and TRBJ1-3; no clear D. The CDR3 sequence is 15 residues long. Trimming took 6 bases from V and 0 from J, leaving 12 bases between them. Per germline, CDR1 MNHNY and CDR2 SVGAGI (reference sequence). The CDR3 nucleotides are TGTGCCAGCAGCCCGGACTTTCTCTCTGGAAACACCATATATTTT. This sequence encodes CASSPDFLSGNTIYF.

The J gene is TRBJ2-1, the V gene TRBV2, with 7 bases fitting TRBD1. CDR3 length: 15 amino acids. From germline, CDR1 is SNHLY and CDR2 FYNNEI. The ends lost 6 bases at V and 3 bases at J; junction bases unmatched: 8. CDR3 DNA: TGTGCCAGCAGGGGCCCCCGGGACAGCTACAATGAGCAGTTCTTC. Residues: CASRGPRDSYNEQFF. The variable domain in full, with the rest retrieved from reference TRBV2 and TRBJ2-1, is EPEVTQTPSHQVTQMGQEVILRCVPISNHLYFYWYRQILGQKVEFLVSFYNNEISEKSEIFDDQFSVERPDGSNFTLKIRSTKLEDSAMYFCASRGPRDSYNEQFFGPGTRLTVL.

This rearrangement joins TRBV7-9 to TRBJ2-1, with 8 positions matching TRBD2. The germline CDR1 and CDR2 sequences are SEHNR and FQNEAQ (reference sequence). CDR3 length equals 15 residues. Trimming took 4 bases from V and 7 from J; bases not matched to a gene: 9. The CDR3 bases are TGTGCCAGCAGCTCCTTTGGCGGGGGGCAGAATGAGCAGTTCTTC. This gives the protein CASSSFGGGQNEQFF.

J is TRBJ1-3 and V is TRBV5-1, with 7 bases matching TRBD1. V was clipped by 4 bases and J by 0 bases; unmatched bases: 7. The CDR3 length is 16 residues. Germline loops: CDR1 SGHRS, CDR2 YFSETQ. CDR3 sequence: CASSLQPGGSGNTIYF. The CDR3 DNA sequence: TGCGCCAGCAGCCTCCAACCAGGGGGCTCTGGAAACACCATATATTTT.

This sequence joins TRBV29-1 and TRBJ1-1; D gene ambiguous. Trimming took off 8 bases at V and 3 bases at J, with 10 bases between the two ends. The germline V gene encodes CDR1 SQVTM and CDR2 ANQGSEA. The CDR3 sequence is 11 residues long. The CDR3 here is CSILYDTEAFF. CDR3 nucleotide sequence: TGCAGCATCCTGTACGACACTGAAGCTTTCTTT.

The chain recombines TRBV9 with TRBJ1-1, with 9 positions matching TRBD1. This CDR3 region has 16 residues. The J segment lost 3 bases and the V segment lost 3 bases, leaving 9 bases of the junction unmatched. The germline V gene encodes CDR1 SGDLS and CDR2 YYNGEE. In nucleotides, the CDR3 is TGTGCCAGCAGCGGTACAGGGGGCGAGTTTCACACTGAAGCTTTCTTT. Its protein product is CASSGTGGEFHTEAFF.

The V and J genes are TRBV6-1 and TRBJ2-7, with D perhaps matching TRBD1 (6 bases). CDR1 is MNHNS and CDR2 is SASEGT in the germline V gene. The CDR3 totals 16 residues. Trimming removed 3 bases at V and 5 bases at J, with 20 bases between. CDR3 protein: CASSDGQGYSSDEQYF. CDR3 nucleotide sequence: TGTGCCAGCAGTGACGGGCAGGGGTATAGTAGTGACGAGCAGTACTTC.

In DNA form, the CDR3 reads TGTGCCAGCAGCCTTTTTGTGACGGGGGCCGGGGAAGGCTACACCTTC. It specifies CASSLFVTGAGEGYTF. V usage is TRBV11-2 and J usage is TRBJ1-2; tentatively, D is TRBD1 (6 bases). The V end lost 5 bases, the J end lost 8 bases, and 24 bases lay between the germline ends. The V gene's germline CDR1 is SGHAT and CDR2 FQNNGV. The CDR3 loop spans 16 amino acids.

The gene calls are TRBV4-3 and TRBJ2-7, with D perhaps TRBD1 (6 bases). Germline V gene data show CDR1 as LGHNA and CDR2 as YSLEER. With 1 base removed from V and 4 bases from J, the gap between germline ends came to 11 bases. The CDR3 covers 14 residues. CDR3 DNA: TGCGCCAGCAGCCAAGGGACAGTGGGTTACGAGCAGTACTTC. This translates into CASSQGTVGYEQYF.

The chain links TRBV12-3 or TRBV12-4 to TRBJ2-1; no definite D call. Trimming took off 2 bases at V and 7 bases at J, with 6 bases between the two ends. The CDR3 is 12 amino acids. CDR3 in amino acids: CASSLTVNEQFF. CDR3 nucleotides: TGTGCCAGCAGTTTAACGGTAAATGAGCAGTTCTTC.

The rearrangement uses TRBV6-4 and TRBJ1-5, with TRBD1 as a possible D gene (5 bases). Germline values: CDR1 MRHNA, CDR2 SNTAGT. The CDR3 loop spans 17 amino acids. V shed 4 bases and J shed 5 bases, with 21 bases lying between them. The CDR3: CASSAPTVPLYYQPQHF. In DNA form, the CDR3 reads TGTGCCAGCAGTGCCCCGACAGTTCCCCTATATTATCAGCCCCAGCATTTT.